Presented here are 27 T cell receptor beta chains from one specimen sequenced in a study of CD8+ T cells in alopecia areata. Extraction and reverse transcription of RNA yielded cDNA as the sequencing template. Clones were read by immunoSEQ multiplex PCR, and TCRdb kept only the in-frame ones, dropping some. The sample has 130,000 or so clones, 45% to 50% seen once; the top ten hold under 20%. Sequenced material: CD8+ T cells sorted from blood, taken at week 0. These receptors all come from a human donor with alopecia areata.

The gene calls are TRBV4-2 and TRBJ2-7; tentative D call: TRBD1 (6 bases). This CDR3 comprises 13 residues. V gave up 1 base and J gave up 3 bases, with 7 bases separating them. Germline lookup yields CDR1 LGHNA and CDR2 YNFKEQ. DNA for the CDR3: TGTGCCAGCAGCCAAGCCAGGGGCTACGAGCAGTACTTC. It specifies CASSQARGYEQYF.

The chain has TRBV18 and TRBJ1-6; no clear D gene. The germline CDR1 and CDR2 sequences are KGHSH and LQKENI. This CDR3 is built from 12 residues. V shed 4 bases and J shed 3 bases, with 1 base lying between them. The DNA for the CDR3 is TGTGCCAGCTCACACTATAATTCACCCCTCCACTTT. Its translation is CASSHYNSPLHF.

J is TRBJ2-1 and V is TRBV15, with 11 bases fitting TRBD2. The germline V gene encodes CDR1 LNHNV and CDR2 YYDKDF (reference sequence). The V segment lost 5 bases and the J segment 6 bases; nucleotides outside the gene matches: 9. This CDR3 has 16 residues. CDR3 region: CATSPPGTSGFNEQFF. Here the CDR3 DNA reads TGTGCCACCAGCCCTCCTGGGACTAGCGGCTTCAATGAGCAGTTCTTC.

This clone occurred a few times. The chain combines TRBV4-1 with TRBJ2-2, with a possible D match to TRBD2 (6 bases). Per the germline V gene, CDR1 is MGHRA and CDR2 is YSYEKL. Trimming took 0 bases from V and 4 from J, leaving 15 bases between them. This CDR3 is built from 17 residues. CDR3 loop: CASSQDRGSGLTGELFF. The CDR3 region has the DNA TGCGCCAGCAGCCAAGATCGGGGTAGCGGCCTCACCGGGGAGCTGTTTTTT.

This CDR3 is CSVEGELGQGSSYEQYF. CDR3 nucleotide sequence: TGCAGCGTTGAAGGCGAGTTAGGACAGGGAAGCTCCTACGAGCAGTACTTC. The chain is built from TRBV29-1 and TRBJ2-7, with 8 positions matching TRBD1. This CDR3 contains 17 residues. Germline-derived CDR1 and CDR2 are SQVTM and ANQGSEA. The V gene end was trimmed by 1 base and the J gene end by 0 bases; junction bases not matched to a gene: 11.

This clone was seen more than once but under ten times. This chain connects TRBV13 to TRBJ2-4; D is perhaps TRBD2 (5 bases). The CDR3 runs to 12 residues. Trimming cost V 6 bases and J 4 bases, with 7 bases left between them. Per the germline V gene, CDR1 is PRHDT and CDR2 is FYEKMQ (reference sequence). For the CDR3, the DNA is TGTGCCAGCAGTGGAGGAAAAAACATTCAGTACTTC. As protein: CASSGGKNIQYF.

The chain uses TRBV5-1 and TRBJ2-1; 8 bases are a match to TRBD1. Trimming at V came to 4 bases and at J to 5 bases, leaving 8 bases not matched to a gene. The CDR3 extends over 15 amino acids. Looked up from germline, CDR1 is SGHRS and CDR2 is YFSETQ. The CDR3 DNA follows: TGCGCCAGCAGCCCCGCCGGGACAGGAAACAATGAGCAGTTCTTC. Translated, it gives CASSPAGTGNNEQFF.

The V and J genes are TRBV6-4 and TRBJ1-5; 10 bases align to TRBD1. The V segment lost 2 bases and the J segment 2 bases; nucleotides outside the gene matches: 0. This CDR3 region has 15 residues. Germline V gene data show CDR1 as MRHNA and CDR2 as SNTAGT. In DNA form, the CDR3 reads TGTGCCAGCAGTGACGGACAGGGGGGCAATCAGCCCCAGCATTTT. It codes for CASSDGQGGNQPQHF.

V and J are TRBV23-1 and TRBJ2-7; D is uncertain. TRBV23-1 is an ORF; its function is uncertain. This CDR3 region has 10 residues. The germline V and J ends were trimmed by 6 bases and 4 bases, with 4 bases remaining between them. CDR3 amino acids: CASRGYEQYF. DNA of the CDR3: TGCGCCAGCAGGGGGTACGAGCAGTACTTC.

This clone occurred a few times. V usage is TRBV29-1 and J usage is TRBJ2-7; D gene uncertain. V lost 4 bases and J lost 4, with 11 bases in between. CDR1 and CDR2 (germline): SQVTM, ANQGSEA. This CDR3 region has 12 residues. CDR3 sequence: CSVALHGYEQYF. As DNA, the CDR3 is TGCAGCGTTGCTTTACACGGATACGAGCAGTACTTC.

The genes are TRBV4-3 and TRBJ1-1, with a weak D call TRBD1 (5 bases). Germline V gives CDR1 LGHNA, CDR2 YSLEER. V lost 4 bases and J lost 5, with 14 bases in between. The CDR3 has 14 amino acids. The CDR3 nucleotides are TGCGCCAGCAGCCGAGCAAGGGAGGGGACTGAAGCTTTCTTT. It is translated as CASSRAREGTEAFF.

This rearrangement joins TRBV5-6 to TRBJ2-7; D gene unclear. The germline CDR1 and CDR2 sequences are SGHDT and YYEEEE. The CDR3 contains 13 residues. Trimming stripped 4 bases from V and 0 bases from J, with 8 bases between. The CDR3 is CASSQDGSYEQYF. The DNA for the CDR3 is TGTGCCAGCAGCCAGGACGGCTCCTACGAGCAGTACTTC.

This clone has a single count. This chain links TRBV11-2 with TRBJ1-5, with D tentatively TRBD1 (5 bases). The CDR3 has 14 amino acids. The ends were cut back, 4 bases at V and 6 bases at J, with 13 bases in the middle. Germline V lookup: CDR1 SGHAT, CDR2 FQNNGV. CDR3 sequence reads: CASSWGGSGQPQHF. The CDR3 DNA sequence: TGTGCCAGCAGCTGGGGGGGGTCGGGTCAGCCCCAGCATTTT. The variable domain in full, with the rest retrieved from reference TRBV11-2 and TRBJ1-5, is EAGVAQSPRYKIIEKRQSVAFWCNPISGHATLYWYQQILGQGPKLLIQFQNNGVVDDSQLPKDRFSAERLKGVDSTLKIQPAKLEDSAVYLCASSWGGSGQPQHFGDGTRLSIL.

This rearrangement joins TRBV7-9 to TRBJ1-2; D uncertain. V was shortened by 5 bases and J by 0 bases, with 7 bases between the two germline ends. This CDR3 region has 13 residues. Germline V gene lookup returns CDR1 SEHNR and CDR2 FQNEAQ (reference sequence). The CDR3, as DNA: TGTGCCAGCAGCCCGTGGGCTAACTATGGCTACACCTTC. As protein: CASSPWANYGYTF.

The chain recombines TRBV23-1 with TRBJ2-3, with TRBD2 matching 10 bases. TRBV23-1 is designated an ORF whose function remains uncertain. The V gene end was trimmed by 2 bases and the J gene end by 4 bases; junction bases not matched to a gene: 12. This CDR3 contains 18 residues. The CDR3 nucleotides are TGCGCCAGCAGTCAACCGGGCCGGCTAGCGGGGGACGCAGATACGCAGTATTTT. Its protein product is CASSQPGRLAGDADTQYF.

This rearrangement joins TRBV29-1 to TRBJ2-1; TRBD1 aligns across 7 bases. This CDR3 spans 11 amino acids. Germline V lookup: CDR1 SQVTM, CDR2 ANQGSEA. J was trimmed by 9 bases and V by 7 bases; bases with no gene match: 6. The CDR3 reads CSGDTGAEQFF. In nucleotides, the CDR3 is TGCAGCGGCGACACAGGGGCTGAGCAGTTCTTC.

The chain employs TRBV15 and TRBJ1-2; D is possibly TRBD1 (5 bases). The germline V gene encodes CDR1 LNHNV and CDR2 YYDKDF (reference sequence). V lost 0 bases and J lost 2, with 10 bases in between. The CDR3 contains 15 residues. The CDR3 here is CATSRDRQMNYGYTF. The CDR3 DNA reads TGTGCCACCAGCAGAGACAGACAGATGAACTATGGCTACACCTTC.

The rearrangement links TRBV29-1 to TRBJ2-7; no clear D. V lost 0 bases to trimming and J lost 4 bases, with 13 bases between them. The CDR3 is 14 amino acids. The V gene's germline CDR1 is SQVTM and CDR2 ANQGSEA. CDR3 protein: CSVEDPQLGYEQYF. The CDR3 region has the DNA TGCAGCGTTGAAGATCCCCAGCTTGGGTACGAGCAGTACTTC.

The rearrangement links TRBV6-5 to TRBJ1-2, with D unresolved. CDR1 is MNHEY, CDR2 SVGAGI, per germline. This CDR3 region has 14 residues. The V and J ends lost 5 bases and 7 bases respectively, with 17 bases between them. CDR3: CASSSSWESGGYTF. In DNA form, the CDR3 reads TGTGCCAGCAGTAGTTCGTGGGAATCAGGTGGCTACACCTTC.

This sequence joins TRBV5-1 and TRBJ1-5; D not resolved. V was clipped by 4 bases and J by 3 bases, with 8 bases between them. The germline CDR1 and CDR2 sequences are SGHRS and YFSETQ. The CDR3 spans 13 residues. The CDR3 DNA sequence: TGCGCCAGCAGCATAGACCCCAATCAGCCCCAGCATTTT. This translates into CASSIDPNQPQHF.

The V call is TRBV7-2, the J call TRBJ2-7; 10 positions agree with TRBD2. This CDR3 spans 15 amino acids. The trim removed 5 bases at V and 1 base at J, leaving 5 bases unmatched. Germline CDR1 and CDR2: SGHTA and FQGNSA. The CDR3 nucleotides are TGTGCCAGCAGCCTAGTGGGACTAGCGTCCTACGAGCAGTACTTC. Encoded protein: CASSLVGLASYEQYF.

The chain employs TRBV2 and TRBJ2-1; 13 bases align to TRBD2. The germline V gene encodes CDR1 SNHLY and CDR2 FYNNEI. CDR3 size: 15 residues. Germline trimming cut 7 bases from V and 9 bases from J; bases unmatched to any gene: 9. The CDR3 spells CASTGLAGSRVEQFF. CDR3 sequence (DNA): TGTGCCAGCACGGGACTAGCGGGGTCCAGGGTTGAGCAGTTCTTC.

The chain links TRBV5-4 to TRBJ1-5; 8 bases line up with TRBD1. CDR3 length equals 15 residues. After removal of 4 bases from V and 4 bases from J, the junction contained 7 bases not matched to a gene. CDR1 is SGHNT, CDR2 YYREEE, per germline (reference sequence). Here the CDR3 reads CASSQETGVNQPQHF. The CDR3 DNA is TGTGCCAGCAGCCAAGAGACAGGGGTTAATCAGCCCCAGCATTTT.

V is TRBV7-2 and J is TRBJ2-3; 12 bases match TRBD2. The V and J ends lost 3 bases and 4 bases, in that order; junction bases with no gene match: 2. Germline assignment: CDR1 SGHTA and CDR2 FQGNSA. The CDR3 loop spans 15 amino acids. CDR3 in DNA: TGTGCCAGCAGCTTCCTAGCGGGGGGGCCAGATACGCAGTATTTT. Encoded protein: CASSFLAGGPDTQYF.

A few counts support this clone. The genes are TRBV2 and TRBJ1-6; D ambiguous. The CDR3 is 13 amino acids. V dropped 6 bases and J dropped 10 bases, with 13 bases sitting between them. CDR1 is SNHLY, CDR2 FYNNEI, per germline. For the CDR3, the DNA is TGTGCCAGCAGGATGGAGCCTTGGTCACCCCTCCACTTT. This gives the protein CASRMEPWSPLHF.

J is TRBJ1-5 and V is TRBV30; D possibly corresponds to TRBD1 (5 bases). The CDR3 is 17 amino acids. In germline, CDR1 is GTSNPN, CDR2 SVGIG (reference sequence). Trimming left V 0 bases short and J 3 bases short, with 18 bases between. CDR3 region: CAWSVPRGEKINQPQHF. The DNA of the CDR3 is TGTGCCTGGAGTGTACCCCGGGGGGAGAAAATCAATCAGCCCCAGCATTTT. The full variable domain, rest sourced from reference TRBV30 and TRBJ1-5, is SQTIHQWPATLVQPVGSPLSLECTVEGTSNPNLYWYRQAAGRGLQLLFYSVGIGQISSEVPQNLSASRPQDRQFILSSKKLLLSDSGFYLCAWSVPRGEKINQPQHFGDGTRLSIL.

The V gene is TRBV27, the J gene TRBJ1-2; weak D call: TRBD1 (5 bases). The CDR3 is 13 residues long. The germline V gene has CDR1 MNHEY and CDR2 SMNVEV (reference sequence). The V and J ends lost 4 bases and 7 bases respectively, with 13 bases between them. CDR3 bases: TGTGCCAGCAGTTCAGACGGGACCCTTGGCTACACCTTC. Amino acids: CASSSDGTLGYTF.